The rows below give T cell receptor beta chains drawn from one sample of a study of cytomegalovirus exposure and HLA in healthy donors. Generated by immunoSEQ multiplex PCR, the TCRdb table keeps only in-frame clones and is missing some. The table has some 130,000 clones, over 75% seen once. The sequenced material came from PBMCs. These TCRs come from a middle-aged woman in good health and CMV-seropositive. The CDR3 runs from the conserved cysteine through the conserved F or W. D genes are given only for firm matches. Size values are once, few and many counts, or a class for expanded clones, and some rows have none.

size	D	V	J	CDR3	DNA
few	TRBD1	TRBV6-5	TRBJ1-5	CASSYWTGKHQPQHF	TGTGCCAGCAGTTACTGGACAGGAAAACATCAGCCCCAGCATTTT
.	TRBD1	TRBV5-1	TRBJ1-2	CASSLNDRGEGYTF	TGCGCCAGCAGCTTGAATGACAGGGGGGAGGGCTACACCTTC
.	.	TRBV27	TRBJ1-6	CASSLFMGTGGALHF	TGTGCCAGCAGTCTATTTATGGGTACGGGGGGGGCCCTCCACTTT
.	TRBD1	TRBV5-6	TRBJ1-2	CASSSLDRWVITF	TGTGCCAGCAGCTCCCTGGACAGGTGGGTGATCACCTTC
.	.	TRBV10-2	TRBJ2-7	CASSESLGGNYEQYF	TGCGCCAGCAGTGAGTCGCTTGGCGGGAACTACGAGCAGTACTTC
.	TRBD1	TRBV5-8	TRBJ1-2	CASSPTGQGYGYTF	TGTGCCAGCAGCCCCACGGGACAGGGGTATGGCTACACCTTC
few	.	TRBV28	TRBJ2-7	CASSFRLRGNSYEQYF	TGTGCCAGCAGTTTCCGCCTGCGGGGTAATTCCTACGAGCAGTACTTC
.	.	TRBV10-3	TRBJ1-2	CAISESEATFNYGYTF	TGTGCCATCAGTGAGTCGGAAGCGACTTTTAACTATGGCTACACCTTC
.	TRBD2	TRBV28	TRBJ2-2	CASSWTSGRAGGELFF	TGTGCCAGCAGCTGGACTAGCGGGAGGGCTGGCGGGGAGCTGTTTTTT
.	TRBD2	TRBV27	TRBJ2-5	CATKGLAGGPRETQYF	TGTGCCACCAAAGGACTAGCGGGAGGGCCCCGAGAGACCCAGTACTTC
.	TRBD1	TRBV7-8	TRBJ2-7	CASSPLAGGPYEQYF	TGTGCCAGCAGCCCCCTGGCAGGGGGCCCCTACGAGCAGTACTTC
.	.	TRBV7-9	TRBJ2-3	CASRRGEGLTQYF	TGTGCCAGCAGGAGAGGAGAGGGCTTGACGCAGTATTTT
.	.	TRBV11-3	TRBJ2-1	CASSLDLGDTSRNEQFF	TGTGCCAGCAGCTTAGATCTAGGGGATACTAGCAGGAATGAGCAGTTCTTC
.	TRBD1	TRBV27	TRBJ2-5	CASSPGDRVPLYATQYF	TGTGCCAGCAGCCCTGGGGACAGGGTTCCATTGTACGCGACCCAGTACTTC
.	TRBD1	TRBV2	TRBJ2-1	CASSPTGVVGYNEQFF	TGTGCCAGCAGTCCCACAGGGGTCGTCGGCTACAATGAGCAGTTCTTC
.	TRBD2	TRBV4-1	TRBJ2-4	CASSPGLAGGLAKNIQYF	TGCGCCAGCAGCCCTGGGCTAGCGGGGGGACTAGCCAAAAACATTCAGTACTTC
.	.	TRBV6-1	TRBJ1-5	CASSEAIAGAQPQHF	TGTGCCAGCAGTGAAGCGATAGCAGGGGCCCAGCCCCAGCATTTT
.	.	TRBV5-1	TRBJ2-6	CASSLDRVNSGANVLTF	TGCGCCAGCAGCTTGGACAGGGTGAACTCTGGGGCCAACGTCCTGACTTTC
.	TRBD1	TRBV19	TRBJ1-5	CASSIDPTGPNQPQHF	TGTGCCAGTAGCATAGACCCGACAGGGCCCAATCAGCCCCAGCATTTT
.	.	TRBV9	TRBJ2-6	CASSVDWGGLNVLTF	TGTGCCAGCAGCGTAGATTGGGGGGGCCTCAACGTCCTGACTTTC
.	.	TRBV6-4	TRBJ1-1	CASSASGTNTEAFF	TGTGCCAGCAGTGCGTCCGGGACAAATACTGAAGCTTTCTTT
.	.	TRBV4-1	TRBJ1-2	CASSRVSQGLNYGYTF	TGCGCCAGCAGCCGAGTATCCCAGGGCTTGAACTATGGCTACACCTTC
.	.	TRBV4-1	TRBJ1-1	CASSQSDRGWVTEAFF	TGCGCCAGCAGCCAGTCGGACAGAGGATGGGTCACTGAAGCTTTCTTT
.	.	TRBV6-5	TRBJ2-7	CASSAYYEQYF	TGTGCCAGCAGTGCCTACTACGAGCAGTACTTC
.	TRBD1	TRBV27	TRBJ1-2	CASSQGQGAYGYTF	TGTGCCAGCAGCCAAGGACAGGGGGCCTATGGCTACACCTTC
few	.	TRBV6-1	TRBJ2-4	CAGSAGRVNIQYF	TGTGCCGGGAGCGCGGGGAGAGTGAACATTCAGTACTTC
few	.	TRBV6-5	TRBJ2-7	CASSSSDYTLYEQYF	TGTGCCAGCAGTTCCTCCGACTACACACTCTACGAGCAGTACTTC
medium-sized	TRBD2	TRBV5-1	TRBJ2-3	CASRGTSGTSSTDTQYF	TGCGCCAGCAGAGGGACTAGCGGGACCTCTAGCACAGATACGCAGTATTTT
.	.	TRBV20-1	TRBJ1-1	CSATPGTEAFF	TGCAGTGCCACCCCCGGGACAGAAGCTTTCTTT
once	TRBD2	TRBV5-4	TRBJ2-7	CASSLTGGISYEQYF	TGTGCCAGCAGCTTGACGGGAGGCATCTCCTACGAGCAGTACTTC
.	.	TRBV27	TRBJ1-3	CASSLTGVSSGNTIYF	TGTGCCAGCAGTTTAACGGGGGTCAGCTCTGGAAACACCATATATTTT
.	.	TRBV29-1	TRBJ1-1	CSVGGSYTEAFF	TGCAGCGTTGGGGGCAGCTACACTGAAGCTTTCTTT
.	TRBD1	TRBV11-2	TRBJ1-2	CASSLEPHRGSGYTF	TGTGCCAGCAGCTTAGAGCCGCACAGGGGCTCTGGCTACACCTTC
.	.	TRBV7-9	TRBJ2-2	CASSPQGTGELFF	TGTGCCAGCAGCCCCCAGGGGACCGGGGAGCTGTTTTTT
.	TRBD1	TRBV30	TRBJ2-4	CAWSVSRTGRAKNIQYF	TGTGCCTGGAGTGTAAGCCGGACAGGGCGTGCTAAAAACATTCAGTACTTC
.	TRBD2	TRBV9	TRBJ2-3	CASSTGTSGGTDTQYF	TGTGCCAGCAGTACCGGGACTAGCGGGGGCACAGATACGCAGTATTTT
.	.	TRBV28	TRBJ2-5	CASSRGGARQETQYF	TGTGCCAGCAGTAGGGGAGGCGCCCGACAGGAGACCCAGTACTTC
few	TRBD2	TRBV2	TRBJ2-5	CASSLTSTETQYF	TGTGCCAGCAGCTTGACTAGCACCGAGACCCAGTACTTC
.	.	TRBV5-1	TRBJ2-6	CASSLGGSGANVLTF	TGCGCCAGCAGCTTGGGCGGTTCTGGGGCCAACGTCCTGACTTTC
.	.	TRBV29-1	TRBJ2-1	CSVAPRVDYNEQFF	TGCAGCGTTGCTCCACGGGTAGACTACAATGAGCAGTTCTTC
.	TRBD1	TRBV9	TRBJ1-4	CASSVLRDRGRTVLTNEKLFF	TGTGCCAGCAGCGTCCTTAGGGACAGGGGACGGACGGTTCTAACTAATGAAAAACTGTTTTTT
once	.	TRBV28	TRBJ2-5	CASSLRDTGRETQYF	TGTGCCAGCAGTCTCCGGGACACCGGACGGGAGACCCAGTACTTC
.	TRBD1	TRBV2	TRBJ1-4	CASSSEGQGYEKLFF	TGTGCCAGCAGCTCCGAGGGACAGGGCTATGAAAAACTGTTTTTT
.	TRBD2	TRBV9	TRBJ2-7	CASSASGSPAYEQYF	TGTGCCAGCAGCGCTAGCGGGAGCCCGGCCTACGAGCAGTACTTC
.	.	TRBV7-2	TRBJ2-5	CASSLDGSPSKYF	TGTGCCAGCAGCTTAGACGGGTCTCCGTCAAAGTACTTC
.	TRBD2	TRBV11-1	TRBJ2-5	CASSRGDGGLAVRETQYF	TGTGCCAGCAGCCGGGGAGACGGAGGACTAGCGGTACGAGAGACCCAGTACTTC
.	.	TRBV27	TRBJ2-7	CASGRTGRGSSYEQYF	TGTGCCAGCGGACGGACAGGGAGGGGAAGCTCCTACGAGCAGTACTTC
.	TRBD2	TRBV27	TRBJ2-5	CASSSPRLAGKETQYF	TGTGCCAGCAGCTCCCCTAGGCTAGCGGGTAAAGAGACCCAGTACTTC
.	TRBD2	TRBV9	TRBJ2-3	CASTYAGGPTDTQYF	TGTGCCAGCACCTACGCGGGAGGGCCTACAGATACGCAGTATTTT
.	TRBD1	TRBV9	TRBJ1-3	CASSVADPQGQWGNTIYF	TGTGCCAGCAGCGTAGCTGATCCCCAGGGACAGTGGGGAAACACCATATATTTT
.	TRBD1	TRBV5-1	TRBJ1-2	CASSLGQGASYGYTF	TGCGCCAGCAGCTTAGGACAGGGGGCATCGTATGGCTACACCTTC